This T cell receptor (beta chain) came from a study of blood T cell repertoires in COVID-19. For the study at large: PBMCs, B-cell-depleted T cells, or T cells provided the cDNA or gDNA that made up the material.

Germline CDR1 MDHEN, CDR2 SYDVKM. Deletions cut 2 bases from V and 0 bases from J, with 11 bases between. The CDR3 is made up of 16 amino acids. TCRdb keeps only in-frame clones here, not all; method: immunoSEQ multiplex PCR. The sample consists of more than 200,000 clones, about 89% of them appearing once. Living in about two dozen US areas, the participants were between roughly 18 and 95 years of age. The TCR comes from a young woman who had recovered from COVID-19. The chain employs TRBV28 and TRBJ1-5; D may be TRBD1 (5 bases). Source material: PBMCs or T cells enriched from blood (not recorded which). The CDR3 coding sequence is TGTGCCAGCAGTTTAACGAGGACATATAGCAATCAGCCCCAGCATTTT. Translation gives CASSLTRTYSNQPQHF.